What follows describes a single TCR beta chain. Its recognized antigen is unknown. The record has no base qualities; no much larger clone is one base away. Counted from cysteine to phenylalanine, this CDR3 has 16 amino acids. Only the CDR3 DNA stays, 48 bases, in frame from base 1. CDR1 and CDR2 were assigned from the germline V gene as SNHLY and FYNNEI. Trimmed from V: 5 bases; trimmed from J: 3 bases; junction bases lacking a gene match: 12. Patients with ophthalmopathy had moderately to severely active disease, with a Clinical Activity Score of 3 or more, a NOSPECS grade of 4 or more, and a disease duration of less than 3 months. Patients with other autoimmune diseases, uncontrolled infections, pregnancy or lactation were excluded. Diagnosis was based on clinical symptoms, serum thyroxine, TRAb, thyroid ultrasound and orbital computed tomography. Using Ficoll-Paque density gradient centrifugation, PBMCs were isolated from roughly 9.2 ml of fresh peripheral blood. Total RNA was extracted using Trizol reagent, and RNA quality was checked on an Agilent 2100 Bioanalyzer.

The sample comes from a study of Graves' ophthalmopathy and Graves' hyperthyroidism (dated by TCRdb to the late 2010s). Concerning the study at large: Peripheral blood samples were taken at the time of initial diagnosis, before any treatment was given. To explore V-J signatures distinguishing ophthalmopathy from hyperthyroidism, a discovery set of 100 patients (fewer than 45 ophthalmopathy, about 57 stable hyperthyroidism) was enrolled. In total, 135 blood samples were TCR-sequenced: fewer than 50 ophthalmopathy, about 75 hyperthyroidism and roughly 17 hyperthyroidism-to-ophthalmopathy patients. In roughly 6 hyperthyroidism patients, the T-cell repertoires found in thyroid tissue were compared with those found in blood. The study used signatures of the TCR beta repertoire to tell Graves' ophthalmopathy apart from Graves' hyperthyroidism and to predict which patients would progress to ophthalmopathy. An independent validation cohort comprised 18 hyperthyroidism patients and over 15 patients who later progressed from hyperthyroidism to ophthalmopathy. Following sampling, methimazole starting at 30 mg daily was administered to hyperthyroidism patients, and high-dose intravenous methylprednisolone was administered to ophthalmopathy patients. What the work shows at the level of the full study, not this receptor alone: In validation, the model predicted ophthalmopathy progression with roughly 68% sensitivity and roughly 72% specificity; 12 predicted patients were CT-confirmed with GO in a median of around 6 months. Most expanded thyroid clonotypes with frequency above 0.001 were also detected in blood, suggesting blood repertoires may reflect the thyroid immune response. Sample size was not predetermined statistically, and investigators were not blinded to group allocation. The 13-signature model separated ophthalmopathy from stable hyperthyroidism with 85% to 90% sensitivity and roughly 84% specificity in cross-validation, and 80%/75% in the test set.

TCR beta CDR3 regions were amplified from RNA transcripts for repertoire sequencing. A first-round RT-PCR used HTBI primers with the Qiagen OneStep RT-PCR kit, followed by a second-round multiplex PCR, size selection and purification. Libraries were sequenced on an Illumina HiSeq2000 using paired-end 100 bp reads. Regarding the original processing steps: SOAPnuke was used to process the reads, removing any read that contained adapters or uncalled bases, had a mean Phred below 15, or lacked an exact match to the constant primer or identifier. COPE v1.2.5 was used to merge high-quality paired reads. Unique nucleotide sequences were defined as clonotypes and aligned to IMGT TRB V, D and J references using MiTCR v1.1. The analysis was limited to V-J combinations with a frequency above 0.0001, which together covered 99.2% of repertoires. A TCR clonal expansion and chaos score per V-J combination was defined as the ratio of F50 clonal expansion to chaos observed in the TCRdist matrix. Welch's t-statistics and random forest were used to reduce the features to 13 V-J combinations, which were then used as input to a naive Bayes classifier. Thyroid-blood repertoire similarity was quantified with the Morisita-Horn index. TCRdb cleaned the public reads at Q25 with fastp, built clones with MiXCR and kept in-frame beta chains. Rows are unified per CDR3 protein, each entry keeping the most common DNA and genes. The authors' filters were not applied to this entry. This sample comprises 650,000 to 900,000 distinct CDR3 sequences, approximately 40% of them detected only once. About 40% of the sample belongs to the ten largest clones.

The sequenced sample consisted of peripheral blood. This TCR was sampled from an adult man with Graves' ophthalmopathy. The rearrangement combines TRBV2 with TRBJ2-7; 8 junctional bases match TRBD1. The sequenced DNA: TGTGCCAGCAGTTCATCAGGGGGCGCAAAGGTCTACGAGCAGTACTTC. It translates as CASSSSGGAKVYEQYF.